This TCR beta chain derives from a study of blood T cell repertoires in COVID-19. Study-level background: The study drew acute and convalescent COVID-19 samples from the United States, Italy and Spain. T cells, B-cell-depleted T cells, or PBMCs supplied cDNA or gDNA.

Authors' methods: It was from reference gene primer amplification that nucleated cell counts were estimated. The data were produced by immunoSEQ multiplex PCR, yet TCRdb's version contains in-frame clones alone and is incomplete. The V and J calls and clone size were taken over from that table, and D and trimming were inferred from the DNA. Seen here are about 44,000 clones, about 86% observed once, and the top ten hold under 45%. The material sequenced was peripheral blood. This receptor was obtained from a human donor in a cohort sampled during active COVID-19.

CDR3 sequence reads: CASCRTFQETQYF. In nucleotides, the CDR3 is TGTGCCAGCTGCCGGACTTTCCAAGAGACCCAGTACTTC. This chain connects TRBV7-2 to TRBJ2-5; possibly TRBD2 for D (5 bases). The CDR3 sequence is 13 residues long. The germline gives CDR1 SGHTA, CDR2 FQGNSA. V gave up 8 bases and J gave up 1 base, with 11 bases separating them. Supplemented by reference TRBV7-2 and TRBJ2-5, the full variable domain reads GAGVSQSPSNKVTEKGKDVELRCDPISGHTALYWYRQSLGQGLEFLIYFQGNSAPDKSGLPSDRFSAERTGGSVSTLTIQRTQQEDSAVYLCASCRTFQETQYFGPGTRLLVL.